This T cell receptor (beta chain) was identified during a study of T cells in Graves' hyperthyroidism and ophthalmopathy. The investigators amplified TCR beta CDR3 regions from RNA transcripts. Researchers ran a first-round RT-PCR on the TCR CDR3 using the HTBI primer set. Each CDR3 protein is one row after TCRdb ran MiXCR on the multiplex PCR reads. The sample lists hundreds of thousands of distinct CDR3 sequences, about a sixth occurring once. The sample holds many counts of this clonotype. This CDR3 spans 15 amino acids. CDR1 and CDR2 (germline): WNHNN, SYGVQD (reference sequence). V was trimmed by 3 bases and J by 2 bases, leaving 11 bases between them.

This chain links TRBV10-1 with TRBJ2-1; no clear D. The sequence was collected from a woman aged 25 to 39 with Graves' hyperthyroidism. The material sequenced was blood. CDR3: CASSERKDTYNEQFF. DNA for the CDR3: TGCGCCAGCAGTGAACGGAAAGACACCTACAATGAGCAGTTCTTC.